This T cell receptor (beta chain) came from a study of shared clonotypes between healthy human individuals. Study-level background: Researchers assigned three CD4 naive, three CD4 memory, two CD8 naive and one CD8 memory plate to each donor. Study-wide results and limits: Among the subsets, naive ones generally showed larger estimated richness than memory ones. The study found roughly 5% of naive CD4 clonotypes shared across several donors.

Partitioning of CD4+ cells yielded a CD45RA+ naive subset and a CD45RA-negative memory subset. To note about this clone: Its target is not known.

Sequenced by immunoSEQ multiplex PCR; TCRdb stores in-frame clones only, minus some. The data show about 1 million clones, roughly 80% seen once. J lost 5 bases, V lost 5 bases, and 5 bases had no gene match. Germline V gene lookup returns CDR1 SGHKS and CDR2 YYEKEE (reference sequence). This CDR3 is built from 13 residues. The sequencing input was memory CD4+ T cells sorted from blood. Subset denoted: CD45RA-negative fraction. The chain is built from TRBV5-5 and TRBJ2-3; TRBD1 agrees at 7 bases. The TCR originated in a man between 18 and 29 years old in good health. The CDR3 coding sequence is TGTGCCAGCAGACTACGGACAGGAGATACGCAGTATTTT. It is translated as CASRLRTGDTQYF.